The T cell receptor (beta chain) under discussion was sequenced for a study of blood T cell repertoires in COVID-19. Looking at the study overall: Both acute and convalescent COVID-19 samples were obtained from the United States, Italy and Spain. The analysed material was cDNA or gDNA that came from T cells, B-cell-depleted T cells, or PBMCs.

V was pared by 4 bases and J by 6 bases, with 16 bases between. Per the germline V gene, CDR1 is LGHNA and CDR2 is YNFKEQ. This CDR3 has 14 residues. In the original workflow: Estimation of nucleated cell counts relied on the amplification of reference gene primers. Repertoires were generated with immunoSEQ multiplex PCR, while TCRdb's copy carries only in-frame clones and drops some. The V and J calls and clone size come from that table; D and trimming were worked out from the DNA. The sample gives over 75,000 clones, over 85% of which show up once; 4.2% is in the top ten. The chain combines TRBV4-2 with TRBJ2-7; possible D gene TRBD1, 5 bases. The sequencing input was peripheral blood. This TCR derives from a human donor with COVID-19, enrolled during active disease. The donor label of this sample is uncertain. The DNA of the CDR3 is TGTGCCAGCAGCCCCCCAGGCAGGGCGTCCGAGCAGTACTTC. Protein sequence: CASSPPGRASEQYF.